These T cell receptor beta chains were read from a single sample in a study of shared clonotypes between healthy human individuals. The data were produced by immunoSEQ multiplex PCR, yet TCRdb's version contains in-frame clones alone and is incomplete. Found here are about 1,800,000 clones, about 94% of them singletons; the top ten hold less than 1.5%. The sequenced sample consisted of naive CD8+ T cells sorted from blood. The receptors here all came from a man aged 18 to 30 in good health. The CDR3 runs from the conserved cysteine through the conserved F or W. The D gene is left open where the match is weak. Where a row states a size, it is once, few, many or the class of an expanded clone; other rows omit it.

size: once
J: TRBJ2-4
D: .
V: TRBV28
DNA: TGTGCCAGCAGGTCACGACAGTCCCTAGCCAAAAACATTCAGTACTTC
CDR3: CASRSRQSLAKNIQYF

size: once
J: TRBJ1-2
D: .
V: TRBV29-1
DNA: TGCAGCGTTATCGTCGGACATGGCTACACCTTC
CDR3: CSVIVGHGYTF

size: .
J: TRBJ1-5
D: .
V: TRBV27
DNA: TGTGCCAGCAGTTTAAGCGGATTAAATCAGCCCCAGCATTTT
CDR3: CASSLSGLNQPQHF

size: .
J: TRBJ2-2
D: TRBD2
V: TRBV5-4
DNA: TGTGCCAGCAGCTTGGGTCCAGCGGGAGTGTCGAACACCGGGGAGCTGTTTTTT
CDR3: CASSLGPAGVSNTGELFF

size: .
J: TRBJ2-7
D: .
V: TRBV4-3
DNA: TGCGCCAGCAGCCAAGAGCGCGGGGTTGGCGGTCGTAGCTCCTACGAGCAGTACTTC
CDR3: CASSQERGVGGRSSYEQYF

size: .
J: TRBJ1-5
D: .
V: TRBV5-6
DNA: TGTGCCAGCCTACAGGGACCGACCAATCAGCCCCAGCATTTT
CDR3: CASLQGPTNQPQHF

size: once
J: TRBJ2-5
D: TRBD2
V: TRBV7-9
DNA: TGTGCCAGCAGCTGGCCCCCGCGGGAGTCGTCGGAGACCCAGTACTTC
CDR3: CASSWPPRESSETQYF

size: .
J: TRBJ2-6
D: .
V: TRBV21-1
DNA: TGTGCCAGCAGCTCAATCCGTGTCAGGTTTTCTGGGGCCAACGTCCTGACTTTC
CDR3: CASSSIRVRFSGANVLTF

size: .
J: TRBJ2-7
D: TRBD2
V: TRBV19
DNA: TGTGCCAGTAGTATCGAAGCGGGGGCTTCCTACGAGCAGTACTTC
CDR3: CASSIEAGASYEQYF

size: .
J: TRBJ2-5
D: .
V: TRBV6-5
DNA: TGTGCCAGCCACCCTCGGGGTAGACAAGAGACCCAGTACTTC
CDR3: CASHPRGRQETQYF

size: .
J: TRBJ2-5
D: .
V: TRBV29-1
DNA: TGCAGCGTTGTTGGGGCCGGGGAGACCCAGTACTTC
CDR3: CSVVGAGETQYF

size: once
J: TRBJ1-2
D: .
V: TRBV2
DNA: TGTGCCAGCGGGGCAGGGCCCAACTATGGCTACACCTTC
CDR3: CASGAGPNYGYTF

size: .
J: TRBJ2-3
D: .
V: TRBV19
DNA: TGTGCCAGTAATTTGGGGCGCACAGATACGCAGTATTTT
CDR3: CASNLGRTDTQYF

size: .
J: TRBJ2-7
D: .
V: TRBV6-1
DNA: TGTGCCAGCGGGCCAGGGAGCTCCTACGAGCAGTACTTC
CDR3: CASGPGSSYEQYF

size: .
J: TRBJ2-1
D: TRBD2
V: TRBV7-2
DNA: TGTGCCAGCAGCTTAGAAGGGCTAGCGGGAGATGAGCAGTTCTTC
CDR3: CASSLEGLAGDEQFF

size: .
J: TRBJ2-7
D: .
V: TRBV9
DNA: TGTGCCAGCAGCTCATGGGGGGAAAGCGAGCAGTACTTC
CDR3: CASSSWGESEQYF